The sequence of this T cell receptor beta chain was determined in a study of blood T cells in healthy people across ages. Study findings and constraints: When set beside aged donors, long-lived donors presented more naive CD4+ cells and higher diversity.

With regard to this clonotype: Its antigen is unidentified.

The CDR3 spans 14 residues. V lost 1 base to trimming and J lost 3 bases, with 9 bases between them. From germline, CDR1 is SQVTM and CDR2 ANQGSEA. Using a J-beta primer mix together with a sample-barcoded 5' primer, a second PCR was run for about 6 to 11 cycles. MiXCR was run by TCRdb on the 5' RACE reads, yielding one entry per CDR3 protein. The sample contains 790,000 or so distinct CDR3 sequences, roughly three fifths of which appear only once. The chain joins TRBV29-1 to TRBJ2-2; the D gene is possibly TRBD1 (6 bases). This clonotype was sampled from a man aged 35-49 years in good health. Input material: blood. CDR3 in DNA: TGCAGCGTTGAAGGGACAGAACACACCGGGGAGCTGTTTTTT. This gives the protein CSVEGTEHTGELFF.